A selection of T cell receptor beta chains follows, all from one sample in a study of blood T cells in healthy people across ages. TCRdb called the 5' RACE reads again in MiXCR, with one record for every CDR3 protein. This sample has about 1.6 million distinct CDR3 sequences, with about 32% found just once. Sequencing input: blood. The receptors were gathered from a woman aged 30 to 39 in good health. Each CDR3 is given with its conserved first and last residue. The D gene is left open where the match is weak. Size is stated for part of the rows, as once, few or many counts, or as a class when the clone is expanded.

D: NA
size: NA
J: TRBJ2-7
V: TRBV2
DNA: TGTGCCAGCAGAGTTCAGAGCATCGCCGGGAACGAGCAGTACTTC
CDR3: CASRVQSIAGNEQYF

D: NA
size: few
J: TRBJ2-7
V: TRBV7-9
DNA: TGTGCCAGCACCCCGGGGGTGAAACAGAGATCCTACGAGCAGTACTTC
CDR3: CASTPGVKQRSYEQYF

D: NA
size: NA
J: TRBJ2-3
V: TRBV5-1
DNA: TGCGCCAGCAGCTTGGGGCACCGCACAGATACGCAGTATTTT
CDR3: CASSLGHRTDTQYF

D: TRBD1
size: NA
J: TRBJ2-3
V: TRBV9
DNA: TGTGCCAGCAGCGTAGGATACAGGGGGAGCGCAGATACGCAGTATTTT
CDR3: CASSVGYRGSADTQYF

D: NA
size: few
J: TRBJ2-4
V: TRBV12-3/TRBV12-4
DNA: TGTGCCAGCAGCCCAAACTCCCTTCGACTCAAAAACATTCAGTACTTC
CDR3: CASSPNSLRLKNIQYF

D: NA
size: NA
J: TRBJ2-7
V: TRBV9
DNA: TGTGCCAGCAGCCCTCGGGATGACGGCGCATACTACGAGCAGTACTTC
CDR3: CASSPRDDGAYYEQYF

D: NA
size: few
J: TRBJ2-7
V: TRBV6-5
DNA: TGTGCCAGCAGCCCTTACGGGGGGCGAGTCCACGAGCAGTACTTC
CDR3: CASSPYGGRVHEQYF

D: NA
size: NA
J: TRBJ1-4
V: TRBV13
DNA: TGTGCCAGCAGCCCCGGGGGAGATGAAAAACTGTTTTTT
CDR3: CASSPGGDEKLFF

D: NA
size: NA
J: TRBJ1-1
V: TRBV28
DNA: TGTGCCAGCAGAACCCCGATGGGACAACCAATTAACACTGAAGCTTTCTTT
CDR3: CASRTPMGQPINTEAFF

D: TRBD2
size: few
J: TRBJ2-3
V: TRBV7-3
DNA: TGTGCCAGCAGACCTATAGCGGGAGGGACAGATACGCAGTATTTT
CDR3: CASRPIAGGTDTQYF

D: TRBD1
size: many
J: TRBJ1-4
V: TRBV4-2
DNA: TGTGCCAGCAGCACTTCCCAGGGGGCGAACGAAAAACTGTTTTTT
CDR3: CASSTSQGANEKLFF

D: NA
size: NA
J: TRBJ2-7
V: TRBV20-1
DNA: TGCAGTGCCAAATCGGACCGATCAAGCGAGCAGTACTTC
CDR3: CSAKSDRSSEQYF

D: TRBD1
size: NA
J: TRBJ2-7
V: TRBV5-1
DNA: TGCGCCAGCAGCGCCGGGACAGGGAAGCACGAGCAGTACTTC
CDR3: CASSAGTGKHEQYF

D: TRBD1
size: NA
J: TRBJ1-5
V: TRBV6-6
DNA: TGTGCCAGCAGACGACAGGGGGCGAGGGATAGCAATCAGCCCCAGCATTTT
CDR3: CASRRQGARDSNQPQHF

D: TRBD2
size: many
J: TRBJ2-5
V: TRBV20-1
DNA: TGCAGTGCTAGGTGGGGGGGAGCCGGGGAGACCCAGTACTTC
CDR3: CSARWGGAGETQYF

D: NA
size: NA
J: TRBJ2-5
V: TRBV6-5
DNA: TGTGCCAGCAGTTATCAAGAGATCCAGTACTTC
CDR3: CASSYQEIQYF

D: NA
size: few
J: TRBJ2-5
V: TRBV11-2
DNA: TGTGCCAGCAGCTTAAGAGGGTTCGGACGGGACCAAATTTTAAATAAAGAGACCCAGTACTTC
CDR3: CASSLRGFGRDQILNKETQYF

D: NA
size: NA
J: TRBJ2-5
V: TRBV4-2
DNA: TGTGCCAGCAGCCAGATGGCCCACTCGGAAGAAGAGACCCAGTACTTC
CDR3: CASSQMAHSEEETQYF

D: TRBD1
size: NA
J: TRBJ1-5
V: TRBV5-1
DNA: TGCGCCAGCAGCTTGGGGGACAGCTTTCCTGATCAGCCCCAGCATTTT
CDR3: CASSLGDSFPDQPQHF

D: NA
size: NA
J: TRBJ2-7
V: TRBV6-2/TRBV6-3
DNA: TGTGCCGGCAGTTACTCGATGGTACTCACTCACTCCTACGAGCAGTACTTC
CDR3: CAGSYSMVLTHSYEQYF

D: NA
size: NA
J: TRBJ1-1
V: TRBV28
DNA: TGTGCCAGCAGTTTATGGACACCACGGGCGGCTTTCTTT
CDR3: CASSLWTPRAAFF

D: TRBD1
size: few
J: TRBJ2-6
V: TRBV29-1
DNA: TGCAGCGCCTGGACAAAGGACAGGGCAGGGGCCAACGTCCTGACTTTC
CDR3: CSAWTKDRAGANVLTF

D: NA
size: NA
J: TRBJ2-1
V: TRBV7-3
DNA: TGTGCCAGCAGCTTAAAGGGGGTGTGGTATAGCTCCTACAATGAGCAGTTCTTC
CDR3: CASSLKGVWYSSYNEQFF

D: TRBD1
size: NA
J: TRBJ1-1
V: TRBV30
DNA: TGTGCCTGGGGAAGACGACAGGGGGGGACTGAAGCTTTCTTT
CDR3: CAWGRRQGGTEAFF

D: NA
size: NA
J: TRBJ2-7
V: TRBV6-5
DNA: TGTGCCAGCAGCAGGGGACTCCCATTCTACGAGCAGTACTTC
CDR3: CASSRGLPFYEQYF

D: TRBD2
size: NA
J: TRBJ2-3
V: TRBV13
DNA: TGTGCCAGCAACAACCGACTAGCGGGACACGCAGATACGCAGTATTTT
CDR3: CASNNRLAGHADTQYF

D: TRBD1
size: NA
J: TRBJ2-1
V: TRBV6-5
DNA: TGTGCCAGCAGTTTCGACCCCAGGGGGACAGGGGTTTGGGACTACATAGGGAACGATGGGTTCTTC
CDR3: CASSFDPRGTGVWDYIGNDGFF

D: NA
size: NA
J: TRBJ2-5
V: TRBV7-6
DNA: TGTGCCAGCAGCCCCTTGGGGGACCCTCAAGAGACCCAGTACTTC
CDR3: CASSPLGDPQETQYF

D: NA
size: NA
J: TRBJ1-1
V: TRBV7-9
DNA: TGTGCCAGCAGCTTGAATTTGGGGGCCACTGAAGCTTTCTTT
CDR3: CASSLNLGATEAFF

D: NA
size: NA
J: TRBJ2-7
V: TRBV6-5
DNA: TGTGCCGGCAGCACCCGGGTAGGGGAACTTTCCTACGAGCAGTACTTC
CDR3: CAGSTRVGELSYEQYF

D: NA
size: NA
J: TRBJ2-5
V: TRBV20-1
DNA: TGCAGCGAGGGGCGGGAACAAGAGACCCTGTACTTC
CDR3: CSEGREQETLYF

D: TRBD1
size: NA
J: TRBJ2-5
V: TRBV20-1
DNA: TGCAGTGCTACTCAGCGCAGGACAGGGGTTCGGGAGACCCAGTACTTC
CDR3: CSATQRRTGVRETQYF

D: TRBD2
size: many
J: TRBJ2-1
V: TRBV4-1
DNA: TGCGCCAGCAAGCCTCGTGAGGCGGGAGGACCTGAGCAGTTCTTC
CDR3: CASKPREAGGPEQFF

D: NA
size: few
J: TRBJ1-1
V: TRBV2
DNA: TGTGCCAGCAGTGAAGGAGTAGGGCGTAGGACTGAAGCTTTCTTT
CDR3: CASSEGVGRRTEAFF

D: TRBD1
size: few
J: TRBJ1-1
V: TRBV12-3/TRBV12-4
DNA: TGTGCCAGCGGAAAGGGGGGGACAGGGGTTTTTGAAGCTTTCTTT
CDR3: CASGKGGTGVFEAFF

D: NA
size: few
J: TRBJ2-3
V: TRBV7-9
DNA: TGTGCCAGCAGCCACTCGGGGTACACAGATACGCAGTATTTT
CDR3: CASSHSGYTDTQYF

D: NA
size: NA
J: TRBJ1-1
V: TRBV6-6
DNA: TGTGTGGCTTCGGATACAGGGTACACTGAAGCTTTCTTT
CDR3: CVASDTGYTEAFF

D: TRBD2
size: NA
J: TRBJ2-3
V: TRBV11-2
DNA: TGTGCCAGCAGCTCACCTACTAGCGAAAGGGCAGATACGCAGTATTTT
CDR3: CASSSPTSERADTQYF

D: NA
size: once
J: TRBJ2-1
V: TRBV6-1
DNA: TGTGCCAGCAGTGAACAGGAATATAATGAGCAGTTCTTC
CDR3: CASSEQEYNEQFF

D: NA
size: NA
J: TRBJ1-5
V: TRBV7-2
DNA: TGTGCCAGCAGCTTAGATGTTCAGCCCCAGCATTTT
CDR3: CASSLDVQPQHF

D: TRBD1
size: few
J: TRBJ1-2
V: TRBV27
DNA: TGTGCCAGCAGTTTTTCGACAGGGGGCGAGGGCTACACCTTC
CDR3: CASSFSTGGEGYTF